These 8 T cell receptor beta chains were all obtained from the same sample, sequenced in a study of tumor-infiltrating lymphocytes in primary liver carcinoma. TCR beta cDNA was prepared out of approximately 500 ng total RNA by means of a constant-region primer. Construction of TCR beta libraries relied on three successive nested multiplex PCR rounds employing slightly modified ARM-PCR. The first two PCR rounds, roughly 10 cycles each, used TRBV1-TRBV30 forward primers and a C-beta reverse primer. MiXCR, run by TCRdb on the multiplex PCR reads, gives a single entry per CDR3 protein. The sample lists around 170,000 distinct CDR3 sequences; 50% to 75% were seen once. RNA isolated from unsorted whole blood supplied the blood RNA, with germline DNA also extracted. Sequencing used peripheral blood. Receptors originate from a man aged 40-49 years with primary liver carcinoma and hepatitis B virus infection.

About this clonotype itself: Sequence at one end of the junction differs from germline and may be a read error. V is TRBV28 and J is TRBJ2-6; 8 bases are shared with TRBD2. Germline-derived CDR1 and CDR2 are MDHEN and SYDVKM. The CDR3 contains 16 residues. CDR3 loop: CASSPRGGVRANVMTF. CDR3 nucleotide sequence: TGTGCCAGCAGCCCCCGGGGGGGCGTAAGGGCCAACGTCATGACTTTC.

The rearrangement links TRBV6-5 to TRBJ2-2; 12 bases align to TRBD2. CDR1 MNHEY and CDR2 SVGAGI come from the germline V gene. The CDR3 has 17 residues. Trimming cost V 3 bases and J 2 bases; bases outside gene matches: 4. CDR3 protein: CASSYTSGRLNTGELFF. In DNA form, the CDR3 reads TGTGCCAGCAGTTATACTAGCGGGAGGCTAAACACCGGGGAGCTGTTTTTT.

The rearrangement links TRBV11-2 to TRBJ2-5, with D unresolved. TRBJ2-1 matches the DNA end more closely, so the J call is doubtful. Germline assignment: CDR1 SGHAT and CDR2 FQNNGV. This CDR3 comprises 12 residues. The CDR3 region is CASSPSPLEQFF. CDR3 nucleotides: TGTGCCAGCAGTCCCTCTCCTTTGGAGCAGTTCTTC.

Details on this clonotype: One junction end does not reproduce the germline sequence, and a read error may be involved. This chain links TRBV11-1 with TRBJ2-6; TRBD1 or TRBD2 may be the D gene (6 bases each). CDR3 size: 13 residues. Germline V gives CDR1 SGHAT, CDR2 FQDESV (reference sequence). DNA of the CDR3: TGTGCCAGCAACTTCTCGGGGGCCGACGTCCTGACTTTC. Residues: CASNFSGADVLTF.

The chain couples TRBV4-1 to TRBJ2-2; 11 bases line up with TRBD2. The CDR3 has 16 amino acids. Germline V gives CDR1 MGHRA, CDR2 YSYEKL. The J segment lost 6 bases and the V segment lost 4 bases, leaving 7 bases of the junction unmatched. The CDR3 reads CASSLVTSGTAGELFF. CDR3 coding DNA: TGCGCCAGCAGCCTTGTGACTAGCGGGACTGCCGGGGAGCTGTTTTTT.

Only a few counts were recorded for this clonotype. Germline and junction disagree at one end, which may indicate a read error. DNA of the CDR3: TGCGCCACCAGTATGCCGGGCAATCAGCCCCAGCATTTT. Its translation: CATSMPGNQPQHF. This rearrangement joins TRBV10-2 to TRBJ1-5; D remains ambiguous. Germline CDR1 and CDR2: WSHSY and SAAADI. There are 13 residues in the CDR3.

A note on this clonotype: A read error may produce the germline difference seen at one junction end. For the CDR3, the DNA is TGTGCCAACAGTTGGGCCGCGGGGTCCTACGAGCAGTACTTC. Amino acids: CANSWAAGSYEQYF. V is TRBV28 and J is TRBJ2-7; D is possibly TRBD2 (6 bases). CDR1 is MDHEN and CDR2 is SYDVKM in the germline V gene. CDR3 length equals 14 residues.

As concerns this clonotype: Given a much more abundant clone one base away, this may be a read error. The chain uses TRBV6-1 and TRBJ2-6; perhaps TRBD2 as D (5 bases). The germline V gene has CDR1 MNHNS and CDR2 SASEGT. Between the trimmed V and J ends, which lost 5 bases and 4 bases, there was a span of 9 bases. This CDR3 spans 14 amino acids. The CDR3 coding sequence is TGTGCCAGCAGTTCGAGAGGGGGGGCCAACGTCCTGACTTTC. This gives the protein CASSSRGGANVLTF.